This TCR beta chain was identified in a study of Ad26.COV2.S vaccination and SARS-CoV-2 variants. Notes on the study in general: Non-spike TCR breadth was similar in vaccine and placebo recipients.

The CDR3 is 14 amino acids. Trimming cost V 0 bases and J 2 bases, with 8 bases left between them. Germline V gene lookup returns CDR1 LNHNV and CDR2 YYDKDF (reference sequence). Treatment reported: roughly 18 received Ad26.COV2.S at low or high dose, single or two shots; roughly five received placebo; per-sample allocation not given. Repertoires come from day 63 after the first vaccine or placebo injection. For this clone: Its antigen is not known. Other DNA sequences from this sample encode an identical CDR3 as well.

Assay: immunoSEQ multiplex PCR; the TCRdb copy retains only in-frame clones and omits some. The sample gives hundreds of thousands of clones, 89% of which show up once; about 1.5% is in the top ten. The sequencing used peripheral blood, collected in a trial of Ad26.COV2.S vaccine versus placebo. This TCR came from a person aged 18 to 65 who received the Ad26.COV2.S COVID-19 vaccine or a placebo. The gene calls are TRBV15 and TRBJ2-7; D might be TRBD1 or TRBD2, each matching 6 bases. CDR3 sequence: CATSRDGGPYEQYF. CDR3 bases: TGTGCCACCAGCAGAGATGGGGGGCCCTACGAGCAGTACTTC.